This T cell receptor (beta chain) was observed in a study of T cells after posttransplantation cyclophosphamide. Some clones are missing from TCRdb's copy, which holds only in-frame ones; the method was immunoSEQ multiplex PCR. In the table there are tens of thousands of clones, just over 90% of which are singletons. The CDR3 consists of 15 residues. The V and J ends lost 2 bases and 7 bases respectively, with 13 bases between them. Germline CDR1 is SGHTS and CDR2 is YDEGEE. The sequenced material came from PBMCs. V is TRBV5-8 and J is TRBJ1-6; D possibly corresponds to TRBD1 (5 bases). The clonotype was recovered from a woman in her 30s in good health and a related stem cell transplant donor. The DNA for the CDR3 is TGTGCCAGCAGCTTTCAGCCAGGGTTGAATTCACCCCTCCACTTT. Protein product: CASSFQPGLNSPLHF.